The 23 T cell receptor beta chains listed next were all sequenced from one sample in a study of T cells in localized non-small cell lung cancer. Some clones are missing from TCRdb's copy, which holds only in-frame ones; the method was immunoSEQ multiplex PCR. The table lists around 130,000 clones, 89% of them singletons. The sample in question was peripheral blood, obtained before any cancer treatment. All receptors come from a female donor aged 60 or older with stage I lung adenocarcinoma.

V usage is TRBV4-2 and J usage is TRBJ2-7; D remains ambiguous. The CDR3 contains 13 residues. Looked up from germline, CDR1 is LGHNA and CDR2 is YNFKEQ. V was clipped by 4 bases and J by 6 bases, with 13 bases between them. Here the CDR3 reads CASSLPGGAEQYF. DNA for the CDR3: TGTGCCAGCAGCCTCCCAGGCGGCGCCGAGCAGTACTTC.

The chain recombines TRBV5-1 with TRBJ2-2; either TRBD1 or TRBD2 may fit D (5 bases each). Trimming removed 5 bases from V and 0 bases from J, with 14 bases in between. The CDR3 length is 16 residues. The germline V gene has CDR1 SGHRS and CDR2 YFSETQ. The CDR3 protein is CASSWDPPPNTGELFF. CDR3 nucleotides: TGCGCCAGCAGTTGGGACCCGCCCCCGAACACCGGGGAGCTGTTTTTT.

The chain carries TRBV6-5 and TRBJ2-1; D tentatively fits TRBD1 or TRBD2 (5 bases each). Germline V gene data show CDR1 as MNHEY and CDR2 as SVGAGI. This CDR3 has 13 residues. The V end was cut by 4 bases, the J end by 4 bases, with 8 bases between. DNA for the CDR3: TGTGCCAGCAGTTCGGGACCGTACAATGAGCAGTTCTTC. It codes for CASSSGPYNEQFF.

The rearrangement links TRBV7-9 to TRBJ2-3, with TRBD1 matching over 7 bases. The V gene end was trimmed by 4 bases and the J gene end by 4 bases; junction bases not matched to a gene: 11. This CDR3 spans 16 amino acids. Germline CDR1 SEHNR, CDR2 FQNEAQ (reference sequence). The CDR3 here is CASSWTTGQIADTQYF. In DNA form, the CDR3 reads TGTGCCAGCAGCTGGACCACGGGACAGATCGCAGATACGCAGTATTTT.

The J gene is TRBJ1-1, the V gene TRBV30, with D possibly being TRBD1 (6 bases). The CDR3 runs to 10 residues. The V end was cut by 5 bases, the J end by 5 bases, with 6 bases between. CDR1 is GTSNPN and CDR2 is SVGIG in the germline V gene (reference sequence). CDR3 coding DNA: TGTGCCTGGCAGGGGACTGAAGCTTTCTTT. Encoded protein: CAWQGTEAFF.

The chain uses TRBV7-8 and TRBJ1-1, with no clear D. The germline V gene has CDR1 SGHVS and CDR2 FQNEAQ. V was clipped by 4 bases and J by 4 bases, with 10 bases between them. This CDR3 is 13 amino acids long. The CDR3: CASSSKRVTEAFF. DNA for the CDR3: TGTGCCAGCAGCTCGAAGCGGGTCACTGAAGCTTTCTTT.

This chain joins TRBV7-3 and TRBJ2-1; D is unclear. This CDR3 spans 13 amino acids. With 4 bases removed from V and 7 bases from J, the gap between germline ends came to 11 bases. Germline lookup yields CDR1 SGHTA and CDR2 FQGTGA. CDR3 loop: CASSSSMENEQFF. CDR3 nucleotide sequence: TGTGCCAGCAGCTCGTCAATGGAAAATGAGCAGTTCTTC.

The gene calls are TRBV6-1 and TRBJ2-3; TRBD1 might be the D (6 bases). The CDR3 consists of 14 residues. The V and J ends lost 5 bases and 4 bases respectively, with 13 bases between them. CDR1 is MNHNS, CDR2 SASEGT, per germline. The CDR3 spells CASSRTGLSDTQYF. The CDR3 DNA is TGTGCCAGCAGTCGCACAGGGTTATCAGATACGCAGTATTTT.

The chain recombines TRBV7-9 with TRBJ1-2; D is ambiguous. V lost 1 base to trimming and J lost 5 bases, with 11 bases between them. Germline loops: CDR1 SEHNR, CDR2 FQNEAQ (reference sequence). The CDR3 length is 14 residues. CDR3 amino acids: CASSLGFEGYGYTF. The CDR3 coding sequence is TGTGCCAGCAGCTTAGGATTCGAGGGTTATGGCTACACCTTC.

This clone is a singleton in its sample. The rearrangement uses TRBV19 and TRBJ1-1; TRBD1 matches at 7 bases. The V and J ends lost 3 bases and 6 bases, in that order; junction bases with no gene match: 7. Germline V CDR1 and CDR2: LNHDA, SQIVND (reference sequence). This CDR3 has 14 amino acids. CDR3 amino acids: CASSIRGPGAEAFF. The CDR3 DNA reads TGTGCCAGTAGTATTAGGGGGCCGGGAGCTGAAGCTTTCTTT. Together with reference TRBV19 and TRBJ1-1, the CDR3 gives the full variable domain: DGGITQSPKYLFRKEGQNVTLSCEQNLNHDAMYWYRQDPGQGLRLIYYSQIVNDFQKGDIAEGYSVSREKKESFPLTVTSAQKNPTAFYLCASSIRGPGAEAFFGQGTRLTVV.

The V call is TRBV5-1, the J call TRBJ1-1; D unclear. Germline CDR1 and CDR2: SGHRS and YFSETQ. The CDR3 covers 13 residues. The V gene lost 4 bases and the J gene lost 6 bases, with 13 bases spanning the gap. The CDR3 loop is CASSMGGRAEAFF. The CDR3 nucleotides are TGCGCCAGCAGCATGGGTGGGCGCGCTGAAGCTTTCTTT.

This clone has only a few counts. The chain carries TRBV2 and TRBJ2-2, with 7 positions matching TRBD2. Looked up from germline, CDR1 is SNHLY and CDR2 is FYNNEI. Trimming took 7 bases from V and 3 from J; bases not matched to a gene: 8. The CDR3 covers 15 residues. The CDR3 here is CASTVRAGDTGELFF. DNA of the CDR3: TGTGCCAGCACCGTCAGGGCGGGGGACACCGGGGAGCTGTTTTTT.

This clone was detected once. V is TRBV19 and J is TRBJ2-3; unclear D gene. The germline V gene has CDR1 LNHDA and CDR2 SQIVND (reference sequence). This CDR3 is 14 amino acids long. The germline V and J ends were trimmed by 1 base and 2 bases, with 7 bases remaining between them. CDR3 in amino acids: CASSIGSFTDTQYF. CDR3 sequence (DNA): TGTGCCAGTAGTATAGGGTCCTTCACAGATACGCAGTATTTT.

In its sample, this clone was seen a few times. Different DNA sequences within this sample yield the same CDR3. The chain couples TRBV6-5 to TRBJ2-7; D remains unclear. Germline-derived CDR1 and CDR2 are MNHEY and SVGAGI. The CDR3 sequence is 14 residues long. V lost 0 bases, J lost 2 bases, and 8 bases lay in between. CDR3 sequence reads: CASSYSSGTYEQYF. The CDR3 DNA reads TGTGCCAGCAGTTACTCCTCGGGCACCTACGAGCAGTACTTC.

The chain links TRBV5-4 to TRBJ1-3; D uncertain. The germline V gene has CDR1 SGHNT and CDR2 YYREEE (reference sequence). V dropped 1 base and J dropped 6 bases, with 14 bases sitting between them. The CDR3 has 15 amino acids. The CDR3 DNA reads TGTGCCAGCAGCTTGTCGTGGGGAGCTGAAAACACCATATATTTT. It translates to CASSLSWGAENTIYF.

The chain uses TRBV29-1 and TRBJ2-1; either TRBD1 or TRBD2 may fit D (5 bases each). This CDR3 has 14 amino acids. The V end was cut by 6 bases, the J end by 0 bases, with 12 bases between. Germline lookup yields CDR1 SQVTM and CDR2 ANQGSEA. In DNA, the CDR3 is TGCAGCGTCGAGGGGCGGGCCTCCTACAATGAGCAGTTCTTC. Protein product: CSVEGRASYNEQFF.

The chain combines TRBV27 with TRBJ2-1; D is unclear. From germline, CDR1 is MNHEY and CDR2 SMNVEV (reference sequence). V was trimmed by 2 bases and J by 9 bases, leaving 11 bases between them. The CDR3 is made up of 13 amino acids. The CDR3 here is CASSLQLTGEQFF. As DNA, the CDR3 is TGTGCCAGCAGTTTACAACTAACGGGTGAGCAGTTCTTC.

The gene calls are TRBV19 and TRBJ2-5; D possibly uses TRBD1 or TRBD2 (5 bases each). Germline assignment: CDR1 LNHDA and CDR2 SQIVND (reference sequence). V shed 4 bases and J shed 1 base, with 10 bases lying between them. The CDR3 contains 14 residues. CDR3: CASSSLGVQETQYF. The CDR3 DNA follows: TGTGCCAGTAGTAGTCTGGGGGTCCAAGAGACCCAGTACTTC.

The chain has TRBV11-2 and TRBJ2-1; 8 positions agree with TRBD2. V lost 0 bases and J lost 8; bases outside the gene matches: 9. Germline V gene sequence: CDR1 SGHAT, CDR2 FQNNGV. CDR3 length: 16 amino acids. CDR3 protein: CASSLESSSGLYEQFF. CDR3 nucleotides: TGTGCCAGCAGCTTAGAATCGTCTAGCGGGCTTTATGAGCAGTTCTTC. The full variable domain, in which reference TRBV11-2 and TRBJ2-1 provide the parts outside the CDR3, is EAGVAQSPRYKIIEKRQSVAFWCNPISGHATLYWYQQILGQGPKLLIQFQNNGVVDDSQLPKDRFSAERLKGVDSTLKIQPAKLEDSAVYLCASSLESSSGLYEQFFGPGTRLTVL.

The chain recombines TRBV19 with TRBJ2-7; D is unresolved. V gave up 1 base and J gave up 3 bases, with 10 bases separating them. The CDR3 is 14 residues long. Per the germline V gene, CDR1 is LNHDA and CDR2 is SQIVND (reference sequence). The CDR3 spells CASSIALSDYEQYF. The DNA for the CDR3 is TGTGCCAGTAGTATAGCATTGAGTGACTACGAGCAGTACTTC.

The rearrangement joins TRBV27 to TRBJ2-3, with D perhaps assigned TRBD1 or TRBD2 (5 bases each). The CDR3 runs 17 residues. The V end lost 4 bases, the J end lost 2 bases, and 19 bases lay between the germline ends. Looked up from germline, CDR1 is MNHEY and CDR2 is SMNVEV (reference sequence). The chain's CDR3 is CASSSLGASRHTDTQYF. CDR3 sequence (DNA): TGTGCCAGCAGTTCCCTCGGGGCTAGCAGACACACAGATACGCAGTATTTT.

The J gene is TRBJ2-7, the V gene TRBV11-1; TRBD1 agrees at 12 bases. From germline, CDR1 is SGHAT and CDR2 FQDESV (reference sequence). J was trimmed by 5 bases and V by 4 bases; bases with no gene match: 9. The CDR3 totals 16 residues. The CDR3 protein is CASSSLGGQGAHEQYF. The CDR3 bases are TGTGCCAGCAGCTCCCTGGGGGGACAGGGGGCCCACGAGCAGTACTTC.

The chain links TRBV14 to TRBJ2-7; TRBD2 aligns across 7 bases. From germline, CDR1 is SGHDN and CDR2 FVKESK. The trim removed 2 bases at V and 6 bases at J, leaving 10 bases unmatched. The CDR3 covers 15 residues. The CDR3 DNA sequence: TGTGCCAGCAGCCAACCGAGGGCGGGAGTTGGCGAGCAGTACTTC. It yields the protein CASSQPRAGVGEQYF.